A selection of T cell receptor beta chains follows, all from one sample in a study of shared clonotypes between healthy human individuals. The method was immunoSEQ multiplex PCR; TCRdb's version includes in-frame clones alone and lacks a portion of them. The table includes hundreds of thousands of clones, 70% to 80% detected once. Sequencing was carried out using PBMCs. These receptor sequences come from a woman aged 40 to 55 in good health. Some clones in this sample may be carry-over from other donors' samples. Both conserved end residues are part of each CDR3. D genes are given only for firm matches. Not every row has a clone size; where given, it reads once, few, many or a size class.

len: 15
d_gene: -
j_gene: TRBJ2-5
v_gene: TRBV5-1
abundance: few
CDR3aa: CASSLGTSKKETQYF
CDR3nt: TGCGCCAGCAGCTTGGGGACTTCTAAGAAAGAGACCCAGTACTTC

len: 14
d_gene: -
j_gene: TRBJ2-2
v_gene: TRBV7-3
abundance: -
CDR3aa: CASRDGPNTGELFF
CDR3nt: TGTGCCAGCAGGGACGGACCAAACACCGGGGAGCTGTTTTTT

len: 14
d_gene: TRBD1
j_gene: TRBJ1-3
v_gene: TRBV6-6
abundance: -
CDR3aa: CASSGQGTGNTIYF
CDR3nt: TGTGCCAGCAGCGGACAGGGAACCGGAAACACCATATATTTT

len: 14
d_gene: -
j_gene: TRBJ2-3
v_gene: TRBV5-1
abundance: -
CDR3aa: CASSLVLVTDTQYF
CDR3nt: TGCGCCAGCAGCTTGGTACTGGTCACAGATACGCAGTATTTT

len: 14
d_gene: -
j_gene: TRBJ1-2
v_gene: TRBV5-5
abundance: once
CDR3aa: CASSPVWTDYGYTF
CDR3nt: TGTGCCAGCAGCCCCGTCTGGACAGACTATGGCTACACCTTC

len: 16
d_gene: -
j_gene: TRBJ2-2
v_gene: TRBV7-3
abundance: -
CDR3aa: CASSLIRGAATGELFF
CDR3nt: TGTGCCAGCAGCTTGATTCGGGGGGCGGCCACCGGGGAGCTGTTTTTT

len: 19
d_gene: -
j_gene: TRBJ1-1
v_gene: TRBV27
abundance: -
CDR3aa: CASSLKRVYSIGMNTEAFF
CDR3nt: TGTGCCAGCAGTTTAAAGAGGGTTTATTCTATCGGGATGAACACTGAAGCTTTCTTT

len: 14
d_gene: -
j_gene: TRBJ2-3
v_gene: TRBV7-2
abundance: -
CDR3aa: CASSSNGRTDTQYF
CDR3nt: TGTGCCAGCAGCTCGAACGGACGCACAGATACGCAGTATTTT

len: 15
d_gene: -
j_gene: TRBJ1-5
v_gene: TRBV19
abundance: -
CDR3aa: CASSDQGGPNQPQHF
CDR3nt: TGTGCCAGTAGTGACCAGGGAGGTCCCAATCAGCCCCAGCATTTT

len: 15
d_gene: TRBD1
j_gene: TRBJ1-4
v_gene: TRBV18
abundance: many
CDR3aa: CASSHDRGPWEKLFF
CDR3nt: TGTGCCAGCTCACATGACAGGGGACCGTGGGAAAAACTGTTTTTT

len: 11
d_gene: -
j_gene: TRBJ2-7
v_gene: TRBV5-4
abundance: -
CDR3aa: CASSLPREQYF
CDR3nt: TGTGCCAGCAGCTTGCCTCGGGAGCAGTACTTC

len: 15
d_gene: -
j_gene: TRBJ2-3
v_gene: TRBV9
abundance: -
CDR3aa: CASSVGTYRTDTQYF
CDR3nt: TGTGCCAGCAGCGTCGGGACTTACCGCACAGATACGCAGTATTTT

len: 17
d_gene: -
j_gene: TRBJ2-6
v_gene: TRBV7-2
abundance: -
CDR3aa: CASSLPRRQSGANVLTF
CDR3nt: TGTGCCAGCAGCTTACCGCGGAGGCAGTCTGGGGCCAACGTCCTGACTTTC

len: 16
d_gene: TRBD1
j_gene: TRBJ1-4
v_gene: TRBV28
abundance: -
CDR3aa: CASRLDRAGINEKLFF
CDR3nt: TGTGCCAGCAGACTGGACAGGGCGGGTATTAATGAAAAACTGTTTTTT

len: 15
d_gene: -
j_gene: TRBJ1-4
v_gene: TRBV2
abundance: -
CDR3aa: CASSEVGELNEKLFF
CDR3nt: TGTGCCAGCAGTGAAGTAGGGGAACTCAATGAAAAACTGTTTTTT

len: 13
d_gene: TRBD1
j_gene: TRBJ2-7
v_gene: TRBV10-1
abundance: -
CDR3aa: CASNRDRGYEQYF
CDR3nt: TGCGCCAGCAATCGGGACAGGGGCTACGAGCAGTACTTC

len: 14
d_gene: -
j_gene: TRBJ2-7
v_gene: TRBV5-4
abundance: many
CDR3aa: CASSLGADTYEQYF
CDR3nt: TGTGCCAGCAGCTTGGGAGCGGATACCTACGAGCAGTACTTC

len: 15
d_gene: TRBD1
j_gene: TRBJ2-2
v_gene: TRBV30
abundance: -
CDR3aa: CAWSVRDRNTGELFF
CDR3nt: TGTGCCTGGAGTGTACGGGACAGGAACACCGGGGAGCTGTTTTTT

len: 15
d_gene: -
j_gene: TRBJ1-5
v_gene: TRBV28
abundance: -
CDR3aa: CASSLTLGSNQPQHF
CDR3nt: TGTGCCAGCAGTTTAACTCTGGGGAGCAATCAGCCCCAGCATTTT

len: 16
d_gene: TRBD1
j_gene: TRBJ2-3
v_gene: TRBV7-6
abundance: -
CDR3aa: CASSLRDRGRTDTQYF
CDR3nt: TGTGCCAGCAGCTTAAGGGACAGGGGGCGCACAGATACGCAGTATTTT

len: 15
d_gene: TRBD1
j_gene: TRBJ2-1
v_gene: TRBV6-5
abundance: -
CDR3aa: CASHSPGQGYNEQFF
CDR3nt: TGTGCCAGTCACTCACCGGGACAGGGATACAATGAGCAGTTCTTC

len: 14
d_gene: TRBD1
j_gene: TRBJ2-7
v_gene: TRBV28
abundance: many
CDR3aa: CASNRLGTDPIMYF
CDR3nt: TGTGCCAGCAACCGTCTCGGGACAGACCCTATCATGTACTTC

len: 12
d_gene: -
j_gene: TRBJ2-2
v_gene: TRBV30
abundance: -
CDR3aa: CAWSVPVTGLFF
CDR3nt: TGTGCCTGGAGTGTACCGGTAACGGGGCTGTTTTTT

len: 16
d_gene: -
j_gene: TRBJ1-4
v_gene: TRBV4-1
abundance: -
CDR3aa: CASSQDAVAGSEKLFF
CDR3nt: TGCGCCAGCAGCCAAGATGCGGTTGCAGGGAGTGAAAAACTGTTTTTT

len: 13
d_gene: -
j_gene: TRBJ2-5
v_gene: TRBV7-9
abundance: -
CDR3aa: CASSFSGEETQYF
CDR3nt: TGTGCCAGCAGCTTCTCGGGGGAAGAGACCCAGTACTTC

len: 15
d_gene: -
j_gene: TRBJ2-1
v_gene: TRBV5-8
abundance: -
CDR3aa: CASSLAGRSYNEQFF
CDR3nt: TGTGCCAGCAGCTTGGCAGGGCGTTCCTACAATGAGCAGTTCTTC

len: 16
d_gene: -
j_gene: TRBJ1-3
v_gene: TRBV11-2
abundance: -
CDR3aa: CASSKGGLNAGNTIYF
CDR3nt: TGTGCCAGCAGTAAAGGGGGACTGAATGCCGGAAACACCATATATTTT

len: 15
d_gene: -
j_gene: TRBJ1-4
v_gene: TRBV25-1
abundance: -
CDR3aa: CASSPHGSPTGKLFF
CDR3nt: TGTGCCAGCAGCCCTCACGGCTCCCCGACGGGAAAACTGTTTTTT

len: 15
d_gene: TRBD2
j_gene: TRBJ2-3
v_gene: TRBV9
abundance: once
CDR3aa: CASSASGRAPDTQYF
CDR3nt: TGTGCCAGCAGCGCTAGCGGGAGGGCCCCAGATACGCAGTATTTT

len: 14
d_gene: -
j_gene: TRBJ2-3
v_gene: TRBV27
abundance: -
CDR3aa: CASSSWGTTDTQYF
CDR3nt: TGTGCCAGCAGTTCGTGGGGGACCACAGATACGCAGTATTTT

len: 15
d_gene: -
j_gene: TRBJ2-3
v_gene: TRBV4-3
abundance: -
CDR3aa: CASSQDVSSTDTQYF
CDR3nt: TGCGCCAGCAGCCAAGATGTGTCAAGCACAGATACGCAGTATTTT

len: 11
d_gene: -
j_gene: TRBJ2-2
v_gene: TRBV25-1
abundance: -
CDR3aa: CASSEVGELFF
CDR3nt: TGTGCCAGCAGTGAAGTAGGGGAGCTGTTTTTT

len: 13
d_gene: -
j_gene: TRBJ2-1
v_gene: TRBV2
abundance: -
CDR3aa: CASTMVLQGEQFF
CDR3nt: TGTGCCAGCACGATGGTGTTGCAGGGTGAGCAGTTCTTC

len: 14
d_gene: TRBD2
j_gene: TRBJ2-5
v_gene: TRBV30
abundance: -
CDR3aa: CAWGPGGSSETQYF
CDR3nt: TGTGCCTGGGGCCCTGGCGGGAGCAGCGAGACCCAGTACTTC

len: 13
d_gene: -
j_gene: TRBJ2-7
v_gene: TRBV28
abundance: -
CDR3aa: CASSGTVSYEQYF
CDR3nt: TGTGCCAGCAGTGGGACGGTCTCCTACGAGCAGTACTTC

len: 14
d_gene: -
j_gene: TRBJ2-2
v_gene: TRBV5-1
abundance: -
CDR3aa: CASSGGGSAGELFF
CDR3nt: TGCGCCAGCAGCGGAGGAGGGTCTGCCGGGGAGCTGTTTTTT

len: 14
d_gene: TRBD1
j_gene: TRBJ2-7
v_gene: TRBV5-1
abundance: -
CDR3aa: CASSFGRGLYEQYF
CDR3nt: TGCGCCAGCAGCTTCGGCAGGGGGCTCTACGAGCAGTACTTC

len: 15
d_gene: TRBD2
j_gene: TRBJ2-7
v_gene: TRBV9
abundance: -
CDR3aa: CASSVGLAGSYEQYF
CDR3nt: TGTGCCAGCAGCGTAGGGCTAGCGGGCTCCTACGAGCAGTACTTC

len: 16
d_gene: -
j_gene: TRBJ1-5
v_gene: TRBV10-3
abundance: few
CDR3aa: CAISESRRASNQPQHF
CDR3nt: TGTGCCATCAGTGAGTCGCGGAGAGCGAGCAATCAGCCCCAGCATTTT

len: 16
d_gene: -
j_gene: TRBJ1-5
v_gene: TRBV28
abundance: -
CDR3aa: CASSLSGGSGNQPQHF
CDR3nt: TGTGCCAGCAGTTTATCTGGGGGTAGCGGCAATCAGCCCCAGCATTTT

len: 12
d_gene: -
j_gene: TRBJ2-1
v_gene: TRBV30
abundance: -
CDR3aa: CAWRVDYALEFF
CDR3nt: TGTGCCTGGAGAGTCGACTACGCGTTGGAGTTCTTC

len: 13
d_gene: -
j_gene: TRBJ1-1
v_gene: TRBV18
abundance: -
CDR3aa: CASSAGQNTEAFF
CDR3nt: TGTGCCAGCTCGGCGGGACAGAACACTGAAGCTTTCTTT

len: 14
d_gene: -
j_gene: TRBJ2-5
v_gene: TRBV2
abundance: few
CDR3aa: CASSTGLARETQYF
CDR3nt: TGTGCCAGCAGTACCGGACTGGCCCGGGAGACCCAGTACTTC

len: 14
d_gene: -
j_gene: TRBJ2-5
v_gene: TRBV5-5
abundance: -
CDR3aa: CASSGRDYQETQYF
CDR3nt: TGTGCCAGCAGCGGACGGGACTACCAAGAGACCCAGTACTTC

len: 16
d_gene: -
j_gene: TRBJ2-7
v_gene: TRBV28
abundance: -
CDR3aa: CASSSVGDRTPYEQYF
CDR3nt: TGTGCCAGCAGTTCTGTAGGGGATCGGACCCCCTACGAGCAGTACTTC

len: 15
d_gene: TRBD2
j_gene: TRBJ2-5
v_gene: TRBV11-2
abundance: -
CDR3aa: CASSLALAAQETQYF
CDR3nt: TGTGCCAGCAGCTTGGCGCTAGCGGCCCAAGAGACCCAGTACTTC

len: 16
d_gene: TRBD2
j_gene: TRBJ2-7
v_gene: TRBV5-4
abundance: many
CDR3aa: CASSPGGTSGTYEQYF
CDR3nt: TGTGCCAGCAGCCCGGGCGGGACTAGCGGTACCTACGAGCAGTACTTC

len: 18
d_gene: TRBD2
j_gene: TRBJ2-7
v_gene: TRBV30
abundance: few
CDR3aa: CAWSVRSMWTSETYEQYF
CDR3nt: TGTGCCTGGAGTGTACGATCTATGTGGACTAGCGAGACCTACGAGCAGTACTTC

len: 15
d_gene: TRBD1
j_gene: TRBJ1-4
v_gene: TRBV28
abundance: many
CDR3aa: CASSQHGTVYEKLFF
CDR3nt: TGTGCCAGCAGTCAACACGGGACAGTATATGAAAAACTGTTTTTT

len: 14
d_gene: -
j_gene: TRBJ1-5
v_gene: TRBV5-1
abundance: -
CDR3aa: CASSLGDGNQPQHF
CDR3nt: TGCGCCAGCAGCTTGGGGGACGGGAATCAGCCCCAGCATTTT

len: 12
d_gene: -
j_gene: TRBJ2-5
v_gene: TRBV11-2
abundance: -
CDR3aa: CASSSSQETQYF
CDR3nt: TGTGCCAGCAGCTCGAGCCAAGAGACCCAGTACTTC

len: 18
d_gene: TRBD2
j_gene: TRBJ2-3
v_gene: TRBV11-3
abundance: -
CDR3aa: CASSLPVPGTSYTDTQYF
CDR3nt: TGTGCCAGCAGCTTACCAGTTCCCGGGACTAGCTACACAGATACGCAGTATTTT

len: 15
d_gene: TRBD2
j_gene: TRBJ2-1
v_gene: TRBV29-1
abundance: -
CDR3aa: CSKFRAGGPHNEQFF
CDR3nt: TGCAGCAAATTTCGAGCGGGAGGGCCTCACAATGAGCAGTTCTTC

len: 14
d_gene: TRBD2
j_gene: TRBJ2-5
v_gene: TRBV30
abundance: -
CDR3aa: CAWSVQSGRETQYF
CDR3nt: TGTGCCTGGAGTGTACAAAGCGGGAGAGAGACCCAGTACTTC

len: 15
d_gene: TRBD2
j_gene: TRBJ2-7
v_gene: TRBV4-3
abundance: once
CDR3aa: CASSQGLADLREQYF
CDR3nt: TGCGCCAGCAGCCAAGGACTAGCGGACCTGAGGGAGCAGTACTTC

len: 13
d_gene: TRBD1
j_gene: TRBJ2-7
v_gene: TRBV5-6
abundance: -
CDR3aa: CASSRTGGHEQYF
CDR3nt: TGTGCCAGCAGCCGGACAGGGGGCCACGAGCAGTACTTC

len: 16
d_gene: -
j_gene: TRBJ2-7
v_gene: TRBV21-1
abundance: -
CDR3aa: CASSKEDRRRSYEQYF
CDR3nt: TGTGCCAGCAGCAAAGAGGACAGACGTAGGTCCTACGAGCAGTACTTC

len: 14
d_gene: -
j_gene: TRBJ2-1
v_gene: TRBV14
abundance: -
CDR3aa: CASSQVAGRNEQFF
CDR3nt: TGTGCCAGCAGCCAAGTTGCAGGTCGCAATGAGCAGTTCTTC

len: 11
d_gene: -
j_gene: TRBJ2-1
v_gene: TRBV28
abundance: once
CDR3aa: CASSSENEQFF
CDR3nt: TGTGCCAGCAGCTCCGAAAATGAGCAGTTCTTC